This TCR beta chain was documented in a study of T cells in Graves' hyperthyroidism and ophthalmopathy. Turning to the study itself: Staff took peripheral blood when the initial diagnosis was made, before any treatment began.

This clonotype occurred a few times. Amplification targeted TCR beta CDR3 regions from RNA transcripts. With the HTBI primer set, the TCR CDR3 went through a first round of RT-PCR. MiXCR was run by TCRdb on the multiplex PCR reads, yielding one entry per CDR3 protein. The repertoire holds under 300,000 distinct CDR3 sequences, with roughly 15% as singletons. Per the germline V gene, CDR1 is SQVTM and CDR2 is ANQGSEA. The CDR3 extends over 14 amino acids. V shed 1 base and J shed 4 bases, with 13 bases lying between them. This clonotype was sampled from a woman in her 50s with Graves' hyperthyroidism that later progressed to Graves' ophthalmopathy. What was sequenced was blood. The chain uses TRBV29-1 and TRBJ2-5; D is uncertain. Here the CDR3 DNA reads TGCAGCGTTGAAGGTAGTTTGCCTTCAGAGACCCAGTACTTC. Its protein is CSVEGSLPSETQYF.